A selection of T cell receptor beta chains follows, all from one sample in a study of CD8 T cells in Susac syndrome. TCRdb re-called the immunoSEQ multiplex PCR reads with MiXCR, one entry per CDR3 protein. The sample lists 65,000 to 100,000 distinct CDR3 sequences; approximately 96% were seen once. Sequencing was performed on CD8+ T cells from PBMCs. Source of these receptors: a human donor with Susac syndrome. Both conserved end residues are part of each CDR3. A D gene is named only where the DNA matches it firmly. Part of the rows lack a size; the others show once, few, many or a class for expanded clones.

TGTGCCAGCAGCCAAGGAGCGGGACAGCTCTATGGCTACACCTTC | CASSQGAGQLYGYTF | TRBD1 | 15 | TRBJ1-2 | NA | TRBV14
TGTGCCAGCAGTTACAGGGGACCCACTGAAGCTTTCTTT | CASSYRGPTEAFF | NA | 13 | TRBJ1-1 | NA | TRBV6-5
TGTGCCACCAACCCGGGACAGGGAGTGGGTCAGCCCCAGCATTTT | CATNPGQGVGQPQHF | TRBD1 | 15 | TRBJ1-5 | NA | TRBV15
TGTGCCTGTTCTAGCGCCGGTACGCAGTATTTT | CACSSAGTQYF | NA | 11 | TRBJ2-3 | NA | TRBV30
TGCGCCAGCAGCTTGGAACAGGGGGTTGGCAATGAGCAGTTCTTC | CASSLEQGVGNEQFF | TRBD1 | 15 | TRBJ2-1 | NA | TRBV5-1
TGTGCCAGCAGTCCCGGGCCAAATAGCAATCAGCCCCAGCATTTT | CASSPGPNSNQPQHF | NA | 15 | TRBJ1-5 | NA | TRBV27
TGTGCCAGCAGCGTAGAGGGGACAGACCAAGAGACCCAGTACTTC | CASSVEGTDQETQYF | TRBD1 | 15 | TRBJ2-5 | NA | TRBV9
TGCAGCGTGAAAGGGTTGGAGTCTTCCTCCACAGATACGCAGTATTTT | CSVKGLESSSTDTQYF | NA | 16 | TRBJ2-3 | NA | TRBV29-1
TGTGCCAGCAGCCATACTGACAGATTTGCAACTAATGAAAAACTGTTTTTT | CASSHTDRFATNEKLFF | NA | 17 | TRBJ1-4 | once | TRBV7-2
TGCGCCAGCAGCGAGGGGACATATCTCTACAATGAGCAGTTCTTC | CASSEGTYLYNEQFF | NA | 15 | TRBJ2-1 | NA | TRBV5-1
TGTGCCAGCAGTCCTCACAATGAGCAGTTCTTC | CASSPHNEQFF | NA | 11 | TRBJ2-1 | few | TRBV12-3/TRBV12-4
TGCAGCGTTGAAGCTCAGACAACTTATGAAGCTTTCTTT | CSVEAQTTYEAFF | NA | 13 | TRBJ1-1 | NA | TRBV29-1
TGTGCCAGCAGCCAAGTCGGAAACCCCGAGTCCTACGAGCAGTACTTC | CASSQVGNPESYEQYF | NA | 16 | TRBJ2-7 | NA | TRBV4-2
TGCGCCAGCAGCCAAGGAACGACTAGCGTGGCCTACGAGCAGTACTTC | CASSQGTTSVAYEQYF | TRBD2 | 16 | TRBJ2-7 | NA | TRBV4-3
TGTGCCAGCAGTTTACAGGGAGACTACGAGCAGTACTTC | CASSLQGDYEQYF | NA | 13 | TRBJ2-7 | NA | TRBV27
TGTGCCAGCAGCTTAGCGGCTAGCGGGTACAATGAGCAGTTCTTC | CASSLAASGYNEQFF | TRBD2 | 15 | TRBJ2-1 | NA | TRBV7-8
TGTGCCAGCAGCTTAGGCGGGCTTGAGCAGTTCTTC | CASSLGGLEQFF | NA | 12 | TRBJ2-1 | NA | TRBV7-3
TGCAGTGGGTCCAGGGTCAATGAGCAGTTCTTC | CSGSRVNEQFF | NA | 11 | TRBJ2-1 | NA | TRBV20-1
TGCGCCAGCAGCACCAATATTTTTCAAGCCTACAATGAGCAGTTCTTC | CASSTNIFQAYNEQFF | NA | 16 | TRBJ2-1 | NA | TRBV5-1
TGTGCCAGCAGTGACCCCGGGAATGAGCAGTTCTTC | CASSDPGNEQFF | NA | 12 | TRBJ2-1 | NA | TRBV25-1
TGTGCCACCGGAGGGAGGGACTCCCTCCGATCCAAACTGTTTTTT | CATGGRDSLRSKLFF | NA | 15 | TRBJ1-4 | NA | TRBV15
TGTGCCAGCAGCTTGGCCGGGGAGCTGTTTTTT | CASSLAGELFF | NA | 11 | TRBJ2-2 | medium-sized | TRBV7-9
TGCAGTGCTAGAGGTACCGGGACTCCGAGGTACGAGCAGTACTTC | CSARGTGTPRYEQYF | NA | 15 | TRBJ2-7 | NA | TRBV20-1
TGTGCCAGCAGCCCCGGAGATACTGAAGCTTTCTTT | CASSPGDTEAFF | NA | 12 | TRBJ1-1 | once | TRBV13
TGTGCCAGCAGCCCTCGGACAGGGCCTAGCACAGATACGCAGTATTTT | CASSPRTGPSTDTQYF | TRBD1 | 16 | TRBJ2-3 | NA | TRBV7-9
TGCGCCAGCAGACGGAGGGGTCCGTACACCGGGGAGCTGTTTTTT | CASRRRGPYTGELFF | NA | 15 | TRBJ2-2 | once | TRBV4-1
TGCGCCAGCAGCTTTAGAGGGCCAGCCAAAAACATTCAGTACTTC | CASSFRGPAKNIQYF | NA | 15 | TRBJ2-4 | NA | TRBV5-1
TGTGCCAGCAGCTTAAAAGTGGCCCGTCGGTTCTTC | CASSLKVARRFF | NA | 12 | TRBJ2-1 | NA | TRBV7-9
TGTGCCAGCAGCCAAGGGAGATATCAGCCCCAGCATTTT | CASSQGRYQPQHF | NA | 13 | TRBJ1-5 | NA | TRBV14
TGTGCCACCAGCAGAGAGAGGGGCAATCAGCCCCAGCATTTT | CATSRERGNQPQHF | NA | 14 | TRBJ1-5 | NA | TRBV15
TGTGCCGTTCTAGCGACCTACAATGAGCAGTTCTTC | CAVLATYNEQFF | NA | 12 | TRBJ2-1 | NA | TRBV10-3
TGTGCCAGCAGCGCGAGGGCCCACGGCTACACCTTC | CASSARAHGYTF | NA | 12 | TRBJ1-2 | NA | TRBV9
TGTGCCAGCAGCTTCGGGGTCTCCTACACCTTC | CASSFGVSYTF | NA | 11 | TRBJ1-2 | NA | TRBV7-2
TGTGCCACCAGCAGAGGTAGCGGGGAGCAGTACTTC | CATSRGSGEQYF | TRBD2 | 12 | TRBJ2-7 | once | TRBV15
TGTGCCACCGCCGGACTAGCGGGGTACACTAGCACAGATACGCAGTATTTT | CATAGLAGYTSTDTQYF | TRBD2 | 17 | TRBJ2-3 | NA | TRBV27
TGTGCCAGCTCACCACAGGGTTTGGAGACCCAGTACTTC | CASSPQGLETQYF | NA | 13 | TRBJ2-5 | NA | TRBV18
TGCAGTGCTAGACCTGGGCCGGGCAACAGCAATCAGCCCCAGCATTTT | CSARPGPGNSNQPQHF | NA | 16 | TRBJ1-5 | NA | TRBV20-1
TGTGCCAGCAGCTTAACAGCAGGCTCCTACGAGCAGTACTTC | CASSLTAGSYEQYF | NA | 14 | TRBJ2-7 | NA | TRBV7-8
TGTGCCAGCACCGCCCAGACAGTGTGGGAGACCCAGTACTTC | CASTAQTVWETQYF | NA | 14 | TRBJ2-5 | NA | TRBV28
TGTGCCAGCAGCGTAAACACAGGGTATGGCTACACCTTC | CASSVNTGYGYTF | NA | 13 | TRBJ1-2 | NA | TRBV9
TGTGCCAGCAGTGACTCCCAGGACGTCTCCTACGAGCAGTACTTC | CASSDSQDVSYEQYF | NA | 15 | TRBJ2-7 | NA | TRBV6-4
TGCGCCAGCAGCTCCGAGTACGAGATGTATGGCTACACCTTC | CASSSEYEMYGYTF | NA | 14 | TRBJ1-2 | NA | TRBV5-1
TGTGCCAGCAGTTTCCCCCCGGACAGGCAAGCATACGAGCAGTACTTC | CASSFPPDRQAYEQYF | TRBD1 | 16 | TRBJ2-7 | NA | TRBV28
TGCAGTGCGGGGGGTGACAGGGCCACCTACAATGAGCAGTTCTTC | CSAGGDRATYNEQFF | NA | 15 | TRBJ2-1 | NA | TRBV20-1
TGCGCCAGCCGCGACTTGGAGTCTGGGTCAGATACGCAGTATTTT | CASRDLESGSDTQYF | NA | 15 | TRBJ2-3 | NA | TRBV5-1
TGTGCCAGCAGCCCGGACCCTCCTGGGGATTCACCCCTCCACTTT | CASSPDPPGDSPLHF | NA | 15 | TRBJ1-6 | NA | TRBV5-4
TGTGCCAGCAGCCCCAAGCAGGGATTCTACGAGCAGTACTTC | CASSPKQGFYEQYF | NA | 14 | TRBJ2-7 | NA | TRBV14
TGCAGTGCTAGCGAAACGGGCCTCACGTACAATGAGCAGTTCTTC | CSASETGLTYNEQFF | NA | 15 | TRBJ2-1 | NA | TRBV20-1
TGCAGCGTTGAAGAGGGACAGGAAAAACCTTACGAGCAGTACTTC | CSVEEGQEKPYEQYF | TRBD1 | 15 | TRBJ2-7 | NA | TRBV29-1
TGCAGCGTTGAAGTCCCTCGACAGAACACTGAAGCTTTCTTT | CSVEVPRQNTEAFF | NA | 14 | TRBJ1-1 | NA | TRBV29-1
TGCAGTGCGCTTCCCGCCACCCGGGACAGGACCTACGAGCAGTACTTC | CSALPATRDRTYEQYF | TRBD1 | 16 | TRBJ2-7 | NA | TRBV20-1
TGTGCCAGCAGTTACTCGTCTAGCATGGATGAGCAGTTCTTC | CASSYSSSMDEQFF | NA | 14 | TRBJ2-1 | NA | TRBV6-2/TRBV6-3
TGTGCCAGCAGTTTGTCCGGGAAGTTGGATCAGCCCCAGCATTTT | CASSLSGKLDQPQHF | NA | 15 | TRBJ1-5 | NA | TRBV28
TGTGCCAGCAGCCAAGAACCAGGCTACGAGCAGTACTTC | CASSQEPGYEQYF | NA | 13 | TRBJ2-7 | once | TRBV4-2
TGTGCCAGTAGTATCTCTCTCAGGGCCCGATACACCGGGGAGCTGTTTTTT | CASSISLRARYTGELFF | NA | 17 | TRBJ2-2 | NA | TRBV19
TGCAGCGTTGAAGATTTAATACCTCGGGAGACCCAGTACTTC | CSVEDLIPRETQYF | NA | 14 | TRBJ2-5 | NA | TRBV29-1